The present entry profiles one T cell receptor beta chain with its context. There are 13 residues in the CDR3. Germline values: CDR1 LNHDA, CDR2 SQIVND (reference sequence). V dropped 6 bases and J dropped 5; count of bases not matched to a gene: 6. Generated by immunoSEQ multiplex PCR, the TCRdb table keeps only in-frame clones and is missing some. Counted here are tens of thousands of clones, about 88% occurring once; the ten biggest clones make up approximately 2%. This sample was included in a study of OX40 agonist ivuxolimab in advanced cancers. Study background: Those enrolled were roughly 80% male, with a mean age of about 66 years and ages from roughly 20 to 85. Three patients, one with hepatocellular carcinoma and two with cutaneous melanoma, achieved partial responses. Antecedent anti-PD-1, anti-PD-L1 or anti-CTLA-4 therapy was permissible, with roughly 36% having received some.

This chain joins TRBV19 and TRBJ2-5, with TRBD1 identical over 7 bases. Sample: CD4+ or CD8+ T cells sorted from blood, taken in a trial of the OX40 agonist ivuxolimab. This TCR came from an adult with an advanced solid tumor such as melanoma, head and neck, liver or kidney cancer. The CDR3 coding sequence is TGTGCCAGTAGCCTGACAGGGATGGAGACCCAGTACTTC. Its protein product is CASSLTGMETQYF.